The 9 T cell receptor beta chains below all came from one sample that was sequenced in a study of blood T cell repertoires in COVID-19. Produced via immunoSEQ multiplex PCR; TCRdb's table is partial and in-frame only. Of 130,000 to 150,000 clones in the sample, over 80% were seen once. The material sequenced was PBMCs or T cells enriched from blood (not recorded which). Every receptor here comes from a woman in her forties or fifties who had been exposed to COVID-19.

This chain links TRBV5-1 with TRBJ2-7; 9 bases align to TRBD2. Germline V gives CDR1 SGHRS, CDR2 YFSETQ. The V and J ends lost 4 bases and 2 bases, in that order; junction bases with no gene match: 4. This CDR3 is built from 14 residues. In DNA form, the CDR3 reads TGCGCCAGCAGCCAGCGGGGGGCCCCCTACGAGCAGTACTTC. This codes for CASSQRGAPYEQYF.

A single count supports this clone. Written as DNA, the CDR3 is TGTGCCAGCAGTTTTAGGGGAAGGGGCTACAATGAGCAGTTCTTC. Translated, it gives CASSFRGRGYNEQFF. The chain links TRBV6-2 or TRBV6-3 to TRBJ2-1; perhaps TRBD1 as D (5 bases). The V and J ends lost 4 bases and 3 bases respectively, with 13 bases between them. The CDR3 consists of 15 residues. Per germline, CDR1 MNHEY and CDR2 SVGEGT.

The V gene is TRBV12-3 or TRBV12-4, the J gene TRBJ2-1; weak D call: TRBD2 (6 bases). V was clipped by 3 bases and J by 9 bases, with 9 bases between them. The CDR3 covers 12 residues. CDR3 nucleotide sequence: TGTGCCAGCAGTTTTGGCGGGATTGAGCAGTTCTTC. Translated, it gives CASSFGGIEQFF.

J is TRBJ2-2 and V is TRBV7-7, with 14 nucleotides matching TRBD2. Trimming at V came to 4 bases and at J to 6 bases, leaving 7 bases not matched to a gene. This CDR3 is built from 17 residues. Germline V gives CDR1 SSHAT, CDR2 FNYEAQ (reference sequence). CDR3 protein: CASSSQGTSGRSGELFF. In nucleotides, the CDR3 is TGTGCCAGCAGCTCACAAGGGACTAGCGGGAGATCCGGGGAGCTGTTTTTT.

This clone was observed once. This rearrangement joins TRBV12-3 or TRBV12-4 to TRBJ1-2; 7 bases agree with TRBD1. The CDR3 length is 13 residues. J was trimmed by 8 bases and V by 3 bases; bases with no gene match: 6. The CDR3 nucleotides read TGTGCCAGCAGTTTCCCACAGGGGTACGGCTACACCTTC. This translates into CASSFPQGYGYTF.

V and J are TRBV10-2 and TRBJ2-7, with TRBD2 as a possible D gene (6 bases). The CDR3 loop spans 18 amino acids. The germline CDR1 and CDR2 sequences are WSHSY and SAAADI. V was clipped by 5 bases and J by 6 bases, with 29 bases between them. This CDR3 reads CASSPTKIIAPDYSEQYF. The CDR3 DNA is TGCGCCAGCAGTCCAACAAAGATTATAGCGCCGGACTACTCCGAGCAGTACTTC.

V gene TRBV25-1 combines with J gene TRBJ1-5, with D perhaps matching TRBD1 (6 bases). V was trimmed by 9 bases and J by 3 bases, leaving 15 bases between them. The V gene's germline CDR1 is MGHDK and CDR2 SYGVNS. CDR3 size: 14 residues. In nucleotides, the CDR3 is TGTGCCAGTACGGACAGAATCTCCAATCAGCCCCAGCATTTT. This translates into CASTDRISNQPQHF.

This clone was counted only a few times. The J gene is TRBJ1-5, the V gene TRBV7-2, with D tentatively TRBD1 (5 bases). Trimming shortened V by 1 base and J by 4 bases, and 8 bases separated the two germline ends. Germline CDR1 and CDR2: SGHTA and FQGNSA. The CDR3 sequence is 14 residues long. Written as DNA, the CDR3 is TGTGCCAGCAGCTTAGTCGGGGGAAATCAGCCCCAGCATTTT. This sequence encodes CASSLVGGNQPQHF.

The V gene is TRBV5-5, the J gene TRBJ2-3; tentatively, D is TRBD1 (5 bases). Germline CDR1 and CDR2: SGHKS and YYEKEE (reference sequence). Trimming took off 0 bases at V and 0 bases at J, with 8 bases between the two ends. The CDR3 length is 15 residues. For the CDR3, the DNA is TGTGCCAGCAGCTTGGAGGGGCGGAGCACAGATACGCAGTATTTT. It is translated as CASSLEGRSTDTQYF.